The next 18 T cell receptor beta chains were all read from a single sample in a study of regulatory T cells in long-lasting Graves disease. The time point: newly diagnosed GD, antithyroid drugs for less than 3 months. Following extraction of RNA from PBMCs, that RNA was used to make the TCR library. CDR3-region Arm-PCR and iRepertoire HTBI primers produced the TCR beta libraries. TCRdb called the multiplex PCR reads again in MiXCR, with one record for every CDR3 protein. The sample carries about 380,000 distinct CDR3 sequences, roughly 15% recorded once. Specimen: peripheral blood mononuclear cells (PBMCs), collected at new diagnosis, from a patient treated with antithyroid drugs. The source of these receptors is a female donor with Graves disease.

This clonotype came up many times. The chain employs TRBV29-1 and TRBJ1-2; TRBD1 is a possible D gene (5 bases). The CDR3 runs 13 residues. The germline V gene has CDR1 SQVTM and CDR2 ANQGSEA. Trimming stripped 6 bases from V and 4 bases from J, with 15 bases between. The CDR3 spells CSVEPGLSYGYTF. The CDR3 coding sequence is TGCAGCGTCGAACCGGGACTGAGCTATGGCTACACCTTC.

V is TRBV11-2 and J is TRBJ2-7, with 9 bases identical to TRBD1. Germline-derived CDR1 and CDR2 are SGHAT and FQNNGV. V lost 5 bases and J lost 1; bases outside the gene matches: 12. This CDR3 contains 17 residues. The CDR3 sequence is CASSATTGGTFSYEQYF. As DNA, the CDR3 is TGTGCCAGCAGCGCGACGACAGGGGGGACTTTTTCCTACGAGCAGTACTTC.

This clonotype has only a few counts. The V call is TRBV16, the J call TRBJ2-1; TRBD2 aligns across 13 bases. The CDR3 is 17 amino acids. CDR1 and CDR2 (germline): KGHSY, FQNENV. V lost 1 base and J lost 6; bases outside the gene matches: 6. The CDR3, as DNA: TGTGCCAGCAGCCAATTACTAGCGGGAGGGCCCGGCAATGAGCAGTTCTTC. Residues: CASSQLLAGGPGNEQFF. Using reference TRBV16 and TRBJ2-1 for the parts outside the CDR3, the full variable domain is GEEVAQTPKHLVRGEGQKAKLYCAPIKGHSYVFWYQQVLKNEFKFLISFQNENVFDETGMPKERFSAKCLPNSPCSLEIQATKLEDSAVYFCASSQLLAGGPGNEQFFGPGTRLTVL.

This clonotype showed up many times. A read error may account for a junction end that differs from germline. The chain is built from TRBV2 and TRBJ1-1, with D uncertain. Germline V gene lookup returns CDR1 SNHLY and CDR2 FYNNEI. This CDR3 is built from 14 residues. CDR3 in amino acids: CANSEALMNTEAFF. For the CDR3, the DNA is TGTGCCAACAGTGAGGCGTTAATGAACACTGAAGCTTTCTTT.

This clonotype was seen at least ten times. The chain couples TRBV5-4 to TRBJ1-1, with D perhaps matching TRBD1 (5 bases). This CDR3 contains 15 residues. The germline V and J ends were trimmed by 5 bases and 1 base, with 15 bases remaining between them. Germline V gene sequence: CDR1 SGHNT, CDR2 YYREEE (reference sequence). CDR3 sequence: CASSPDRHPNTEAFF. The DNA for the CDR3 is TGTGCCAGCAGTCCTGACAGACACCCGAACACTGAAGCTTTCTTT.

The gene calls are TRBV9 and TRBJ2-5; D is uncertain. This CDR3 spans 15 amino acids. V gave up 1 base and J gave up 2 bases, with 12 bases separating them. CDR1 and CDR2 (germline): SGDLS, YYNGEE. The CDR3 DNA sequence: TGTGCCAGCAGCGTATCCCCGAGCCCTCAAGAGACCCAGTACTTC. Its protein is CASSVSPSPQETQYF.

This clonotype was seen ten or more times. The chain carries TRBV7-9 and TRBJ2-7; no clear D gene. The CDR3 runs to 14 residues. V lost 1 base and J 7 bases, leaving 14 bases between the germline ends. CDR1 is SEHNR, CDR2 FQNEAQ, per germline (reference sequence). The CDR3 region is CASSLGSSEWEQYF. The CDR3 DNA follows: TGTGCCAGCAGCTTAGGGTCCTCGGAGTGGGAGCAGTACTTC. Drawing the rest from reference TRBV7-9 and TRBJ2-7, the complete variable domain is DTGVSQNPRHKITKRGQNVTFRCDPISEHNRLYWYRQTLGQGPEFLTYFQNEAQLEKSRLLSDRFSAERPKGSFSTLEIQRTEQGDSAMYLCASSLGSSEWEQYFGPGTRLTVT.

The rearrangement uses TRBV7-9 and TRBJ1-1; the D gene is possibly TRBD1 (6 bases). The germline CDR1 and CDR2 sequences are SEHNR and FQNEAQ (reference sequence). This CDR3 spans 15 amino acids. V lost 6 bases and J 7 bases, leaving 21 bases between the germline ends. CDR3 sequence (DNA): TGTGCCAGCAGTCCGGTGGGGGGCAGTGAGGATGAAGCTTTCTTT. Translated, it gives CASSPVGGSEDEAFF.

In this sample, this clonotype turned up many times. This rearrangement joins TRBV15 to TRBJ2-1, with 10 bases identical to TRBD2. Germline CDR1 is LNHNV and CDR2 is YYDKDF (reference sequence). The CDR3 runs to 15 residues. V trimming: 1 base; J trimming: 5 bases; junction bases outside the gene matches: 2. The CDR3 is CATSRGGLADNEQFF. The CDR3 DNA reads as TGTGCCACCAGCAGAGGCGGACTAGCGGACAATGAGCAGTTCTTC.

The chain recombines TRBV7-3 with TRBJ1-6, with a weak D call TRBD1 (6 bases). This CDR3 is 15 amino acids long. Looked up from germline, CDR1 is SGHTA and CDR2 is FQGTGA. V lost 3 bases and J lost 7, with 13 bases in between. The CDR3 loop reads CASSLVGQMNSPLHF. CDR3 nucleotide sequence: TGTGCCAGCAGCTTGGTAGGACAGATGAATTCACCCCTCCACTTT.

This clonotype came up many times. DNA of the CDR3: TGTGCCAGCAGCGTAGAGGGCAGGACCCGGTCCCAGGAGCAGTTCTTC. Amino acid sequence: CASSVEGRTRSQEQFF. The chain links TRBV9 to TRBJ2-1, with D uncertain. This CDR3 spans 16 amino acids. Germline loops: CDR1 SGDLS, CDR2 YYNGEE. V was clipped by 0 bases and J by 10 bases, with 20 bases between them.

This clonotype was seen ten or more times. V usage is TRBV12-3 or TRBV12-4 and J usage is TRBJ1-2; 7 bases are a match to TRBD1. This CDR3 has 13 amino acids. Unmatched junction bases numbered 2, after V lost 5 bases and J lost 2 bases. This CDR3 reads CASSQTGNYGYTF. The CDR3, as DNA: TGTGCCAGCAGTCAGACAGGGAACTATGGCTACACCTTC.

This clonotype was counted ten times or more. The genes are TRBV6-1 and TRBJ1-1, with D hard to call. V was clipped by 7 bases and J by 6 bases, with 9 bases between them. Germline CDR1 MNHNS, CDR2 SASEGT. The CDR3 consists of 11 residues. CDR3: CASNDMAEAFF. The CDR3 DNA is TGTGCCAGCAATGACATGGCTGAAGCTTTCTTT.

Many counts were recorded for this clonotype. The chain employs TRBV20-1 and TRBJ2-1, with 9 nucleotides matching TRBD2. The CDR3 extends over 14 amino acids. Germline CDR1 and CDR2: DFQATT and SNEGSKA (reference sequence). V dropped 4 bases and J dropped 5; count of bases not matched to a gene: 6. The CDR3 DNA follows: TGCAGTGCTACTATGACTAGCGGACACAATGAGCAGTTCTTC. This gives the protein CSATMTSGHNEQFF.

This clonotype has a count of ten or more. The chain joins TRBV6-2 or TRBV6-3 to TRBJ2-7, with 11 bases lining up with TRBD1. J gave up 5 bases and V 2 bases, and 2 bases lay outside the gene matches. Germline CDR1 and CDR2: MNHEY and SVGEGT. This CDR3 is 14 amino acids long. This CDR3 reads CASSYADRGHEQYF. CDR3 in DNA: TGTGCCAGCAGTTACGCGGACAGGGGGCACGAGCAGTACTTC.

This clonotype was counted ten times or more. The chain recombines TRBV24-1 with TRBJ2-7, with a possible D match to TRBD2 (5 bases). The CDR3 consists of 13 residues. V shed 2 bases and J shed 1 base, with 5 bases lying between them. CDR1 and CDR2 (germline): KGHDR, SFDVKD. The CDR3 is CATSDWESYEQYF. CDR3 coding DNA: TGTGCCACCAGTGATTGGGAGTCCTACGAGCAGTACTTC.

The rearrangement uses TRBV13 and TRBJ2-5; D is perhaps TRBD2 (5 bases). The CDR3 runs to 16 residues. Germline V lookup: CDR1 PRHDT, CDR2 FYEKMQ (reference sequence). Trimming removed 5 bases at V and 3 bases at J, with 19 bases between. CDR3 sequence: CASSLDRGTLKETQYF. As DNA, the CDR3 is TGTGCCAGCAGCCTGGACCGGGGTACCCTCAAAGAGACCCAGTACTTC.

The chain recombines TRBV5-5 with TRBJ2-7; D gene ambiguous. The CDR3 has 14 amino acids. In germline, CDR1 is SGHKS, CDR2 YYEKEE (reference sequence). The ends were cut back, 5 bases at V and 9 bases at J, with 21 bases in the middle. CDR3 sequence reads: CASRSAQTLRGQYF. The CDR3 DNA sequence: TGTGCCAGCAGGTCTGCACAAACGCTACGAGGGCAGTACTTC.